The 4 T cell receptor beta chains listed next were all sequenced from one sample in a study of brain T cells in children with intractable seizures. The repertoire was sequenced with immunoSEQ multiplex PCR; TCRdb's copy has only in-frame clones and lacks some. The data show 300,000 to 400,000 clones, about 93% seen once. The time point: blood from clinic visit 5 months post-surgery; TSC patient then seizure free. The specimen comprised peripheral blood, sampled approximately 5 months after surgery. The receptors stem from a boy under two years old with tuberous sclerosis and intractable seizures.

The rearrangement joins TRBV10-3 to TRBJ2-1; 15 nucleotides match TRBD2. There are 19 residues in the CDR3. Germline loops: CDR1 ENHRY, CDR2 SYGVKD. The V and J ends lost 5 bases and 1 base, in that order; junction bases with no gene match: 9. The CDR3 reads CAISSFAGLAGGSYNEQFF. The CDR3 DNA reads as TGTGCCATCAGTTCATTCGCGGGACTAGCGGGAGGTTCCTACAATGAGCAGTTCTTC.

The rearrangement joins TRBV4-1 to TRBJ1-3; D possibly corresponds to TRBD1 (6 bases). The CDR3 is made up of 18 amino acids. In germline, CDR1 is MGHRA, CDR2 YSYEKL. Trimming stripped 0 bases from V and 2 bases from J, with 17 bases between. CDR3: CASSQDPEGGATGNTIYF. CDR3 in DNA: TGCGCCAGCAGCCAAGATCCGGAAGGGGGGGCAACTGGAAACACCATATATTTT.

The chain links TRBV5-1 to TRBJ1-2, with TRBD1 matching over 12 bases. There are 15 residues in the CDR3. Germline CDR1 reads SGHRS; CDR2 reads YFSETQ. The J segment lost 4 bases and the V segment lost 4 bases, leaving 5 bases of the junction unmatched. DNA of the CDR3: TGCGCCAGCAGCGCGGGACAGGGGGCTGGCTATGGCTACACCTTC. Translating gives CASSAGQGAGYGYTF.

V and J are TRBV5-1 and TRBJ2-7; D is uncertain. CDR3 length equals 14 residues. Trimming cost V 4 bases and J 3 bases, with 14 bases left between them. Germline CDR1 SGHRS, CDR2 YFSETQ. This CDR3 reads CASSGNFDGYEQYF. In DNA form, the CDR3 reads TGCGCCAGCAGCGGAAATTTCGACGGCTACGAGCAGTACTTC.